Described below is a single T cell receptor (beta chain) sequence and its context. Its target antigen remains unknown. Base qualities are missing; no much larger clone stands one base away. The data stem from a study of blood T cell repertoires in COVID-19 (dated by TCRdb to 2020 to 2022). About the investigation overall: The collaborator samples originated in the United States, Italy and Spain and spanned the acute and convalescent phases of COVID-19. The material from the prospective study consisted of cDNA or gDNA derived from T cells, B-cell-depleted T cells, or PBMCs. Subjects who had been exposed to COVID-19, were actively infected with it, or had recovered from it provided the deeply sampled blood TCRbeta repertoires that made up the dataset. A freely available public database, intended as a resource for researchers studying the immune response to SARS-CoV-2, is where the repertoires were released. Samples were obtained from the ongoing ImmuneRACE study (first 160 participants) and from about 1,300 subjects provided by 6 global collaborators. Sample metadata almost always included a de-identified subject ID, COVID-19 status, age in years and sex. Where available, HLA class I and class II types were taken from metadata supplied by the sample provider and were not determined by assay-based typing. General study outcomes and caveats: The amount of clinical and demographic metadata varied by source and participant and was provided uncurated.

Spanning cysteine to phenylalanine, the CDR3 consists of 13 amino acids. Only the CDR3 DNA is retained, 39 bases long and in frame from the first base. Based on the germline V gene, the CDR1 and CDR2 sequences are SGHDN and FVKESK. V is shortened by 1 base, J by 5 bases, and the region joining them spans 8 bases. TCRbeta CDR3 regions were amplified from genomic DNA by means of the immunoSEQ Assay, a bias-controlled multiplex PCR. On the authors' methods: The number of nucleated cells in each sample was estimated from the amplification of reference gene primers within the assay. Sequence reads were collapsed and filtered to measure the absolute abundance of every unique TCRbeta CDR3 rearrangement. For each sample, productive Simpson clonality was calculated by taking the square root of Simpson's diversity index across productive rearrangements. The source is immuneACCESS, and TCRdb retained only in-frame sequences with V and J called. Part of the clones is not carried over; for the studies checked, unresolved V genes explain less than half of this, and the remainder is unexplained. Clone size and V and J calls were adopted from that table, with D and trimming inferred from the DNA. The table for this sample lists about 270,000 clones; around 85% of them were counted only once. 9.5% to 15% of the sample rests with the top ten.

At one collaborating source in Seattle, patients were enrolled during active infection and were followed longitudinally through the course of disease. Whole blood was collected in K2EDTA tubes by collaborating institutions according to the institutions' own protocols. Collaborator samples were shipped for TCRbeta analysis as frozen whole blood, isolated PBMCs, or DNA extracted from either sample type. The TCR sequence derives from a woman aged 25 to 39 with COVID-19, enrolled during active disease. This receptor chain uses TRBV14 and TRBJ2-5, and the D gene may be TRBD1, 5 bases matching. The sequenced material came from peripheral blood. Read as DNA, the sequence is TGTGCCAGCAGCCAAGTCAGGGCGGAGACCCAGTACTTC. Its protein reads: CASSQVRAETQYF.